These 10 T cell receptor beta chains were sequenced from one sample in a study of shared clonotypes between healthy human individuals. The assay was immunoSEQ multiplex PCR, and TCRdb's table has in-frame clones only and misses some. Of approximately 840,000 clones detected, roughly 96% appear once; the ten largest clones hold approximately 0.2%. Terminally differentiated effector memory CD45RA+ cells were left out of the naive CD8 fraction, which was CD45RO-negative and positively selected for CCR7. Sequencing input: naive CD8+ T cells sorted from blood. These receptor sequences come from a young man in good health.

The V gene is TRBV2, the J gene TRBJ1-1; D gene uncertain. Germline CDR1 SNHLY, CDR2 FYNNEI. The V end lost 3 bases, the J end lost 5 bases, and 10 bases lay between the germline ends. The CDR3 is made up of 13 amino acids. The DNA for the CDR3 is TGTGCCAGCAGTGACGCAGAACCTACTGAAGCTTTCTTT. Residues: CASSDAEPTEAFF.

The chain carries TRBV7-9 and TRBJ2-5; 8 bases agree with TRBD1. Germline V gene data show CDR1 as SEHNR and CDR2 as FQNEAQ (reference sequence). V gave up 10 bases and J gave up 1 base; unmatched junction bases: 2. This CDR3 is 12 amino acids long. CDR3 DNA sequence: TGTGCCACCAGGGGGCTCCAAGAGACCCAGTACTTC. Its translation is CATRGLQETQYF.

V is TRBV27 and J is TRBJ2-7; no clear D gene. Per the germline V gene, CDR1 is MNHEY and CDR2 is SMNVEV (reference sequence). Trimming stripped 4 bases from V and 6 bases from J, with 10 bases between. This CDR3 has 12 amino acids. CDR3: CASSSSLREQYF. CDR3 in DNA: TGTGCCAGCAGTTCCAGTCTGCGCGAGCAGTACTTC.

V is TRBV5-1 and J is TRBJ2-7; 7 nucleotides agree with TRBD2. The CDR3 has 15 amino acids. Germline V gene sequence: CDR1 SGHRS, CDR2 YFSETQ. With V trimmed by 6 bases and J by 3 bases, 12 bases remained unmatched. For the CDR3, the DNA is TGCGCCAGCACACCTACTCAAGCGGGACTCTACGAGCAGTACTTC. Translated, it gives CASTPTQAGLYEQYF.

The CDR3 sequence is CASSTLPEQYF. CDR3 sequence (DNA): TGTGCCAGCAGCACCCTTCCCGAGCAGTACTTC. The rearrangement uses TRBV11-2 and TRBJ2-7, with D unresolved. Per germline, CDR1 SGHAT and CDR2 FQNNGV. The length of the CDR3 is 11 residues. Trimming shortened V by 5 bases and J by 6 bases, and 8 bases separated the two germline ends.

The rearrangement joins TRBV5-1 to TRBJ2-3; D unresolved. From germline, CDR1 is SGHRS and CDR2 YFSETQ. The CDR3 extends over 15 amino acids. Trimming removed 4 bases from V and 4 bases from J, with 16 bases in between. The CDR3 protein is CASSVESPTADTQYF. Here the CDR3 DNA reads TGCGCCAGCAGCGTCGAATCTCCTACGGCAGATACGCAGTATTTT.

V is TRBV7-9 and J is TRBJ2-1, with 7 bases lining up with TRBD1. Germline V gives CDR1 SEHNR, CDR2 FQNEAQ (reference sequence). Trimming at V came to 4 bases and at J to 0 bases, leaving 6 bases not matched to a gene. There are 16 residues in the CDR3. CDR3 sequence: CASSSTRGNSYNEQFF. The CDR3, as DNA: TGTGCCAGCAGCTCTACCAGGGGGAACTCCTACAATGAGCAGTTCTTC.

This chain connects TRBV28 to TRBJ2-7; no definite D call. Germline V gene sequence: CDR1 MDHEN, CDR2 SYDVKM. This CDR3 is built from 11 residues. Trimming took 6 bases from V and 5 from J, leaving 8 bases between them. The DNA of the CDR3 is TGTGCCAGCAGGTCTCGGGACGAGCAGTACTTC. Residues: CASRSRDEQYF.

CDR3: CASRGQNNEQFF. As DNA, the CDR3 is TGTGCCAGCAGAGGACAGAACAATGAGCAGTTCTTC. The V gene is TRBV11-3, the J gene TRBJ2-1, with a weak D call TRBD1 (6 bases). The CDR3 is made up of 12 amino acids. V dropped 6 bases and J dropped 5 bases, with 8 bases sitting between them. Germline CDR1 SGHNT, CDR2 YENEEA.

The chain has TRBV7-8 and TRBJ2-1, with 7 bases matching TRBD2. CDR3 length: 15 amino acids. Per germline, CDR1 SGHVS and CDR2 FQNEAQ. Trimming removed 4 bases from V and 7 bases from J; junction bases left unmatched: 10. CDR3 bases: TGTGCCAGCAGCTGGAGCCGACTAGCAAATAATGAGCAGTTCTTC. Protein product: CASSWSRLANNEQFF.